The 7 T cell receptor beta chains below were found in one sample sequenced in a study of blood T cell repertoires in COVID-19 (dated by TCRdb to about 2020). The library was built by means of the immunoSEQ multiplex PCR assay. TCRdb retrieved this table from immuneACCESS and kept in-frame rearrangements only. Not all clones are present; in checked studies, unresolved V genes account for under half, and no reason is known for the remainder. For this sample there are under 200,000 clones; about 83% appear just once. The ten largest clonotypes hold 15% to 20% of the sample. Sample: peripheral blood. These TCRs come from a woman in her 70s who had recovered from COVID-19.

CDR3 sequence: CASSQDVTGDNSPLHF. CDR3 coding DNA: TGTGCCAGCAGCCAAGACGTGACAGGGGATAATTCACCCCTCCACTTT. The chain carries TRBV3-1 (or the pseudogene TRBV3-2) and TRBJ1-6; 8 nucleotides match TRBD1. There are 16 residues in the CDR3. After removal of 0 bases from V and 5 bases from J, the junction contained 3 bases not matched to a gene. Germline CDR1 reads LGHDT; CDR2 reads YNNKEL (reference sequence).

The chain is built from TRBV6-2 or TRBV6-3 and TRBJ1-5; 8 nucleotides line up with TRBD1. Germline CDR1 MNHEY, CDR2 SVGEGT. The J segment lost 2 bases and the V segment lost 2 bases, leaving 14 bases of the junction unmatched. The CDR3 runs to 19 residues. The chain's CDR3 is CASSYPTGQGTWGNQPQHF. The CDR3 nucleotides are TGTGCCAGCAGTTACCCAACCGGACAGGGCACGTGGGGCAATCAGCCCCAGCATTTT.

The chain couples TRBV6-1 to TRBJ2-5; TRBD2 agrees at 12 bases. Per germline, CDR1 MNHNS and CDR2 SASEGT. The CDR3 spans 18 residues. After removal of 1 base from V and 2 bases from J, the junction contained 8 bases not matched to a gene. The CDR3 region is CASSEGLAGGPRQETQYF. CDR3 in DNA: TGTGCCAGCAGTGAAGGGCTAGCGGGAGGGCCCCGTCAAGAGACCCAGTACTTC.

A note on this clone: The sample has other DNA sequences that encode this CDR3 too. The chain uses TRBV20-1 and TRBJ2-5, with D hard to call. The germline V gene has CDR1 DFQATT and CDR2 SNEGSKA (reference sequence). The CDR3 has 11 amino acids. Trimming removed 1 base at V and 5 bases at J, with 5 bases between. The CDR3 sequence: CSARAPETQYF. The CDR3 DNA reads TGCAGTGCTAGAGCCCCGGAGACCCAGTACTTC.

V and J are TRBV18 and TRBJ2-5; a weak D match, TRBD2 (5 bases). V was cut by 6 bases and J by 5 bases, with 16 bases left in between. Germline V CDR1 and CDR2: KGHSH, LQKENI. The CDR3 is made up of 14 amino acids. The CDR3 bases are TGTGCCAGCTCCCCGGAGTTGGGCGGGGAGACCCAGTACTTC. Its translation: CASSPELGGETQYF.

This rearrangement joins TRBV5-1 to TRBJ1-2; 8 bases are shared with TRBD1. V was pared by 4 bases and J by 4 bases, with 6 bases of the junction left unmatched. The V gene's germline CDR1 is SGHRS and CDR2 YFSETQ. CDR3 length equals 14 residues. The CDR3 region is CASSARQGFYGYTF. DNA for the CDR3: TGCGCCAGCAGCGCAAGACAGGGGTTCTATGGCTACACCTTC.

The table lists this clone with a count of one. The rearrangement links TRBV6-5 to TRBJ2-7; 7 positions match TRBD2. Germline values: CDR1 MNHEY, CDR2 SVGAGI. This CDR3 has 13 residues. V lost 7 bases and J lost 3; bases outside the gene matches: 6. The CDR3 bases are TGTGCCAGCACAGTGGGGGGGGGCTACGAGCAGTACTTC. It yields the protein CASTVGGGYEQYF.